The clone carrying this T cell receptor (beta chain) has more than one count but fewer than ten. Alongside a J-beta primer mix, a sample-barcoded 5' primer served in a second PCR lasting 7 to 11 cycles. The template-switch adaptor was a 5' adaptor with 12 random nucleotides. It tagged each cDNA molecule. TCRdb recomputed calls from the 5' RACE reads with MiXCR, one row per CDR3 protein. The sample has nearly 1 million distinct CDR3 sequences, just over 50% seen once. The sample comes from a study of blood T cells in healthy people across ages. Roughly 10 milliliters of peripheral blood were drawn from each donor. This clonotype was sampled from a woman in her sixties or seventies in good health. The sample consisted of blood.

CDR3 loop: CSARDGWETKNIQYF. The CDR3, as DNA: TGCAGTGCTAGAGATGGTTGGGAGACCAAAAACATTCAGTACTTC. The V and J genes are TRBV20-1 and TRBJ2-4, with D perhaps matching TRBD2 (5 bases). This CDR3 is 15 amino acids long. The germline gives CDR1 DFQATT, CDR2 SNEGSKA (reference sequence). V was clipped by 0 bases and J by 2 bases, with 11 bases between them.